At least ten counts were recorded for the clone carrying this T cell receptor (beta chain). Its antigen is unknown. The entry originates in a study of T cells in Graves' hyperthyroidism and ophthalmopathy. Study observations and caveats: Most clonotypes expanded in thyroid above 0.001 were likewise present in blood.

TCR beta CDR3 sequences were amplified from RNA transcripts. The HTBI set primed first-round TCR CDR3 RT-PCR. TCRdb recomputed calls from the multiplex PCR reads with MiXCR, one row per CDR3 protein. In the table there are about 600,000 distinct CDR3 sequences, roughly a sixth of which are singletons. Patients having uncontrolled infection, another autoimmune disease, pregnancy or lactation were not included. This TCR came from a woman aged 40 to 49 with Graves' ophthalmopathy. The sample comprised blood.

The CDR3 sequence: CASSEGGQIEKLFF. The DNA of the CDR3 is TGTGCCAGCAGTGAAGGGGGACAGATTGAAAAACTGTTTTTT. The chain is built from TRBV2 and TRBJ1-4; TRBD1 matches 7 bases. This CDR3 has 14 amino acids. Germline CDR1 and CDR2: SNHLY and FYNNEI. The trim removed 1 base at V and 7 bases at J, leaving 3 bases unmatched.